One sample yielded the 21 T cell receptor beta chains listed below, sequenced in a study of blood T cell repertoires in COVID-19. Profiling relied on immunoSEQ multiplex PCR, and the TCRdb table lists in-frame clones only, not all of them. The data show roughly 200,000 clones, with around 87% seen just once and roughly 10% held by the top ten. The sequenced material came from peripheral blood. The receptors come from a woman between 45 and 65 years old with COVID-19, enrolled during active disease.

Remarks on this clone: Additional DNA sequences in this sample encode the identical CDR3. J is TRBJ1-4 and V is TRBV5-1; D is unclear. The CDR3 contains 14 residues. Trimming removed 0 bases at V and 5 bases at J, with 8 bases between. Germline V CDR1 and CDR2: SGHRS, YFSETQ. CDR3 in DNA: TGCGCCAGCAGCTTGGGGCTTATAAATGAAAAACTGTTTTTT. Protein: CASSLGLINEKLFF.

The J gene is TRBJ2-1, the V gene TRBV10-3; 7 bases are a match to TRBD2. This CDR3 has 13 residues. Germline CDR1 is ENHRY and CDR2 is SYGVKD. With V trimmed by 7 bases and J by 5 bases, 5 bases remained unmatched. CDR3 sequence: CAIKGGLDNEQFF. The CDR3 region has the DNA TGTGCCATCAAGGGAGGGCTGGACAATGAGCAGTTCTTC.

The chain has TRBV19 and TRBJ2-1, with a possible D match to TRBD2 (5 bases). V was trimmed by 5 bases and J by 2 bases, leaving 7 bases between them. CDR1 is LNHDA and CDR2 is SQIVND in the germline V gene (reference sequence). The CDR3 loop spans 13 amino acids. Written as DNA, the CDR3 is TGTGCCAGTAGTGAGACTACCTACAATGAGCAGTTCTTC. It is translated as CASSETTYNEQFF.

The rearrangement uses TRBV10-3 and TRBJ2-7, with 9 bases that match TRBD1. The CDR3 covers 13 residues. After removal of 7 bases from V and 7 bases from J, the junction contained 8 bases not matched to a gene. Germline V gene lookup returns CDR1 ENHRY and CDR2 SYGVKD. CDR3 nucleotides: TGTGCCATCAAGGAAGGACAGGGGAAGGAGCAGTACTTC. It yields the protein CAIKEGQGKEQYF.

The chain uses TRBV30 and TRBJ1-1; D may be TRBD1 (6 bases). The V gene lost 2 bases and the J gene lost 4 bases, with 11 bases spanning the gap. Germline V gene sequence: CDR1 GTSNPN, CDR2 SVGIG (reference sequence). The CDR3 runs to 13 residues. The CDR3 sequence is CAWSRRGGTEAFF. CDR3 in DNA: TGTGCCTGGAGTAGGAGGGGGGGCACTGAAGCTTTCTTT.

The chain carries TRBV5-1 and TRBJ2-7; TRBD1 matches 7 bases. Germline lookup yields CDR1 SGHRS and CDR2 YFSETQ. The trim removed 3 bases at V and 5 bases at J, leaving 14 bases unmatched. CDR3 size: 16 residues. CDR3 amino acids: CASSSRQGRLVNEQYF. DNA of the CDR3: TGCGCCAGCAGCTCCCGACAGGGCCGTTTAGTCAACGAGCAGTACTTC.

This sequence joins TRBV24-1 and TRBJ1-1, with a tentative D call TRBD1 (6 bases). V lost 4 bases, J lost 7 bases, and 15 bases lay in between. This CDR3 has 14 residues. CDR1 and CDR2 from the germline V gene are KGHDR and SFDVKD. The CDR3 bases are TGTGCCACCAGTGACCCTACAGGGTTTAGTGAAGCTTTCTTT. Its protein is CATSDPTGFSEAFF.

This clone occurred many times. The CDR3 sequence: CASREEVGDSPLHF. Written as DNA, the CDR3 is TGTGCCAGCAGGGAGGAAGTGGGTGATTCACCCCTCCACTTT. The chain carries TRBV28 and TRBJ1-6; no clear D. Between the trimmed V and J ends, which lost 6 bases and 8 bases, there was a span of 14 bases. Germline V CDR1 and CDR2: MDHEN, SYDVKM. The CDR3 is made up of 14 amino acids.

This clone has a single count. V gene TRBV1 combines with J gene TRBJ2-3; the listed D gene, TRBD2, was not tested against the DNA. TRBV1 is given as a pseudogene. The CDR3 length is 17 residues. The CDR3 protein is CTSSQDPAGGHADTQYF. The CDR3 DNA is TGCACCAGCAGCCAAGATCCCGCGGGGGGGCACGCAGATACGCAGTATTTT.

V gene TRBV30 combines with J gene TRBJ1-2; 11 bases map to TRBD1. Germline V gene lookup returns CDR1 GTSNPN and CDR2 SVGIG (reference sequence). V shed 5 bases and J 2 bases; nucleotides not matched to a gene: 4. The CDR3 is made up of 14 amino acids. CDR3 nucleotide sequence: TGTGCCTGGTCTAGGGACAGGGGGAACTATGGCTACACCTTC. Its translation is CAWSRDRGNYGYTF.

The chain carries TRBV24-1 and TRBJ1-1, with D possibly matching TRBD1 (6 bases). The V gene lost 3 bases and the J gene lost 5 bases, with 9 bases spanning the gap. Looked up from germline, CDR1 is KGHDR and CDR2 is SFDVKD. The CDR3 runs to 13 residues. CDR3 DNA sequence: TGTGCCACCAGTGATACAGGGATGACTGAAGCTTTCTTT. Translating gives CATSDTGMTEAFF.

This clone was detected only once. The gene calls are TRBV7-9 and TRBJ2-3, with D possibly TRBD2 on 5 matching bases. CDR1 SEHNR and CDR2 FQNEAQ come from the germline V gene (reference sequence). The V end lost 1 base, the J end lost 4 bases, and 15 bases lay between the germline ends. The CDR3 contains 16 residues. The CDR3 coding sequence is TGTGCCAGCAGCTTAGAGATTGGTTGGGAGTCAGATACGCAGTATTTT. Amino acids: CASSLEIGWESDTQYF.

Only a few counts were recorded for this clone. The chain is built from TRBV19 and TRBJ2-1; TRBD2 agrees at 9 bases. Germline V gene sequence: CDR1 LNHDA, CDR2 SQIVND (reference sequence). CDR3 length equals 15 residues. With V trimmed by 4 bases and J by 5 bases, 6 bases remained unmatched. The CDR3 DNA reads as TGTGCCAGTAGTACAACTAGCGGGCGTAACAATGAGCAGTTCTTC. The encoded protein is CASSTTSGRNNEQFF.

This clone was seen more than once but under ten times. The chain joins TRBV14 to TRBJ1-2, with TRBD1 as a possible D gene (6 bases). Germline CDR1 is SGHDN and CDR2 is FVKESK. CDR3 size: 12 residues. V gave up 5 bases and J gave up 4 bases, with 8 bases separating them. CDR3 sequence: CASSRTVYGYTF. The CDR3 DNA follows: TGTGCCAGCAGCAGGACAGTCTATGGCTACACCTTC.

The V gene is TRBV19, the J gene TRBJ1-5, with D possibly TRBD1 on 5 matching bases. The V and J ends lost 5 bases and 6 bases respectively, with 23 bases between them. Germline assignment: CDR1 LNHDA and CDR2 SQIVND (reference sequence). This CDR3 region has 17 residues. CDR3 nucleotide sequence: TGTGCCAGTAGTTTGGATCCCTCCCCCAGGGTCGGTCAGCCCCAGCATTTT. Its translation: CASSLDPSPRVGQPQHF.

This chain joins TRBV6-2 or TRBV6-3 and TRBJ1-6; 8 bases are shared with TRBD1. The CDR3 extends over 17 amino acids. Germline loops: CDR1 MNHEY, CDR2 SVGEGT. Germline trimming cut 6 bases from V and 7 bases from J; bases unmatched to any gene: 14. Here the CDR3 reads CASSPDRAQGRNSPLHF. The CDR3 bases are TGTGCCAGCAGCCCGGACAGGGCGCAGGGTCGGAATTCACCCCTCCACTTT.

The CDR3 spells CASSGRLHCEQYV. The CDR3 DNA reads as TGTGCCAGCAGCGGTAGACTCCATTGCGAGCAGTACGTC. This chain uses TRBV9 with TRBJ2-7, with D unresolved. The CDR3 runs to 13 residues. Trimming cost V 3 bases and J 6 bases, with 13 bases left between them. Germline V gene sequence: CDR1 SGDLS, CDR2 YYNGEE.

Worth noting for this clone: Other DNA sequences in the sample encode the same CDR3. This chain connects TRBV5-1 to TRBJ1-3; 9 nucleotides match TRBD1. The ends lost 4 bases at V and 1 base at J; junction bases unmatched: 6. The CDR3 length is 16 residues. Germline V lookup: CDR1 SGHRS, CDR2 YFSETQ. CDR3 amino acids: CASSPGTGWSGNTIYF. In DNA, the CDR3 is TGCGCCAGCAGCCCAGGGACAGGGTGGTCTGGAAACACCATATATTTT.

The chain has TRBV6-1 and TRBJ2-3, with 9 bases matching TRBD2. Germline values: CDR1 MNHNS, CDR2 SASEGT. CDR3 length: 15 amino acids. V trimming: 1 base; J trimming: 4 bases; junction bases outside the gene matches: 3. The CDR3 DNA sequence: TGTGCCAGCAGTGAAGGACTAGCGGTAGCAGATACGCAGTATTTT. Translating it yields CASSEGLAVADTQYF.

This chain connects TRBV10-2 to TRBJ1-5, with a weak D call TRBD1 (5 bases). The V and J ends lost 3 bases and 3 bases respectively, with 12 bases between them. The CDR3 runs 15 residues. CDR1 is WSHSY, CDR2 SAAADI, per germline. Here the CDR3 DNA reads TGCGCCAGCAGTGAACGGGGGATCTACAATCAGCCCCAGCATTTT. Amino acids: CASSERGIYNQPQHF.

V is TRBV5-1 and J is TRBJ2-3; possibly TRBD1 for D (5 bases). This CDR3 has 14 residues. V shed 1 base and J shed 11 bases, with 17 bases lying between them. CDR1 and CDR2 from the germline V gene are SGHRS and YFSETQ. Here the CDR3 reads CASSLSNQGLGQYF. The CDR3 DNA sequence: TGCGCCAGCAGCTTGTCCAACCAGGGTTTAGGGCAGTATTTT.